The entry below describes one TCR beta chain. Germline assignment: CDR1 SGHRS and CDR2 YFSETQ. The CDR3 sequence is 16 residues long. After removal of 0 bases from V and 1 base from J, the junction contained 6 bases not matched to a gene. This sample is drawn from a study of blood T cell repertoires in COVID-19. About the study: Acute-phase and convalescent COVID-19 samples originated in the United States, Italy and Spain.

The method was immunoSEQ multiplex PCR; TCRdb's version includes in-frame clones alone and lacks a portion of them. Altogether under 300,000 clones are present, about 90% being singletons, with the ten largest covering 7.2%. Sequences were obtained from peripheral blood. This receptor was taken from a man in his sixties who had recovered from COVID-19. The chain employs TRBV5-1 and TRBJ1-1, with 7 bases fitting TRBD1. Here the CDR3 DNA reads TGCGCCAGCAGCTTGGCTCCAGGGGGTACGAACACTGAAGCTTTCTTT. Translating gives CASSLAPGGTNTEAFF. Full variable domain (outside the CDR3, taken from reference TRBV5-1 and TRBJ1-1): KAGVTQTPRYLIKTRGQQVTLSCSPISGHRSVSWYQQTPGQGLQFLFEYFSETQRNKGNFPGRFSGRQFSNSRSEMNVSTLELGDSALYLCASSLAPGGTNTEAFFGQGTRLTVV.